Following are 5 T cell receptor beta chains from one sample sequenced in a study of T cells in Graves' hyperthyroidism and ophthalmopathy. The investigators amplified TCR beta CDR3 regions from RNA transcripts. TCR CDR3 underwent first-round RT-PCR with the HTBI primer set. TCRdb used MiXCR to reprocess the multiplex PCR reads, holding one entry per CDR3 protein. The sample lists a few hundred thousand distinct CDR3 sequences; about a sixth were seen once. The material sequenced was blood. Every receptor here comes from a woman in her twenties or thirties with Graves' hyperthyroidism.

The sample holds a few counts of this clonotype. The CDR3 bases are TGTGCCAGCAGTTTAATGGGGACAGGCAATCAGCCCCAGCATTTT. Protein product: CASSLMGTGNQPQHF. The chain uses TRBV28 and TRBJ1-5; TRBD1 matches at 7 bases. Germline lookup yields CDR1 MDHEN and CDR2 SYDVKM. The CDR3 extends over 15 amino acids. V trimming: 2 bases; J trimming: 2 bases; junction bases outside the gene matches: 3.

This clonotype occurred many times. The chain couples TRBV30 to TRBJ2-7, with 7 bases matching TRBD2. The germline CDR1 and CDR2 sequences are GTSNPN and SVGIG (reference sequence). V lost 0 bases and J lost 2; bases outside the gene matches: 4. This CDR3 is 14 amino acids long. CDR3 protein: CAWSVGLGTYEQYF. Written as DNA, the CDR3 is TGTGCCTGGAGTGTCGGACTAGGGACCTACGAGCAGTACTTC.

This clonotype was detected ten times or more. The chain links TRBV7-2 to TRBJ2-7; D may be TRBD1 or TRBD2 (5 bases each). The V end lost 5 bases, the J end lost 7 bases, and 12 bases lay between the germline ends. The germline gives CDR1 SGHTA, CDR2 FQGNSA. This CDR3 comprises 12 residues. Here the CDR3 DNA reads TGTGCCAGCAGCGGACATCGGGGAGAGCAGTACTTC. Translation: CASSGHRGEQYF.

The CDR3: CASRNEGQVNTGELFF. CDR3 nucleotides: TGTGCCAGCCGGAACGAGGGACAGGTTAACACCGGGGAGCTGTTTTTT. The chain carries TRBV6-2 or TRBV6-3 and TRBJ2-2; TRBD1 matches 8 bases. With 8 bases clipped from V and 2 bases from J, the junction kept 10 bases outside the gene matches. Germline V gene data show CDR1 as MNHEY and CDR2 as SVGEGT. CDR3 length: 16 amino acids.

This clonotype was detected ten times or more. The V and J genes are TRBV5-6 and TRBJ1-1; D might be TRBD1 (6 bases). Germline-derived CDR1 and CDR2 are SGHDT and YYEEEE. The germline V and J ends were trimmed by 1 base and 3 bases, with 13 bases remaining between them. The CDR3 is 15 residues long. The CDR3 sequence: CASSLTGREDTEAFF. DNA of the CDR3: TGTGCCAGCAGCTTGACAGGGAGGGAAGACACTGAAGCTTTCTTT. The variable domain in full, with the rest retrieved from reference TRBV5-6 and TRBJ1-1, is DAGVTQSPTHLIKTRGQQVTLRCSPKSGHDTVSWYQQALGQGPQFIFQYYEEEERQRGNFPDRFSGHQFPNYSSELNVNALLLGDSALYLCASSLTGREDTEAFFGQGTRLTVV.